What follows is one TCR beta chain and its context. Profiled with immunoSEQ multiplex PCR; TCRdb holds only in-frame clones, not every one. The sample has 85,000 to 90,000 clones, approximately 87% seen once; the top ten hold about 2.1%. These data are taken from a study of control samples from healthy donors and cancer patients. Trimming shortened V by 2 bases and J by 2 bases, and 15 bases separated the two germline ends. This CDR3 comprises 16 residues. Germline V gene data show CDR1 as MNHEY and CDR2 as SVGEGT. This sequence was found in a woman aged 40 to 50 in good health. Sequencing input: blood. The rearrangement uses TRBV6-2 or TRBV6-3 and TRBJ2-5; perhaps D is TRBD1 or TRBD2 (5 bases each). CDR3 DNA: TGTGCCAGCAGTTACGATTCCGGGACCATTCAAGAGACCCAGTACTTC. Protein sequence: CASSYDSGTIQETQYF.